These 30 T cell receptor beta chains were all obtained from the same sample, sequenced in a study of T cells expressing NK-cell markers (dated by TCRdb to 2018 to 2021). Library preparation employed 5' RACE. The sequencer listed for this sample is Illumina HiSeq 2000. TCRdb reprocessed the reads and assigns one entry to each CDR3 protein sequence, leaving out DNA. This sample's table contains 150,000 to 160,000 distinct CDR3 sequences. The ten most abundant clones make up about 39% of the sample. What was sequenced was blood T cells: a sorted CD56 or NKG2C T cell subset, CD4+ or CD8+ T cells, or bulk PBMC T cells (not recorded which). The receptor set was obtained from a woman aged 45-65 years in good health. Donor details come from another sample of the same person, matched by shared clones.

The J gene is TRBJ2-1, the V gene TRBV4-2; TCRdb outputs TRBD2, but without DNA this stays unchecked. Germline assignment: CDR1 LGHNA and CDR2 YNFKEQ. The CDR3 has 19 amino acids. CDR3 sequence: CASSHSSSSGDESRNEQFF.

The rearrangement joins TRBV12-3 or TRBV12-4 to TRBJ1-2; TCRdb selects TRBD1, and the lack of DNA leaves this call unchecked. This CDR3 is 14 amino acids long. The CDR3 spells CASSLTGRDYGYTF.

The V call is TRBV24-1, the J call TRBJ2-2; the D gene TCRdb calls, TRBD1, cannot be checked with no DNA. The CDR3 extends over 18 amino acids. Germline V CDR1 and CDR2: KGHDR, SFDVKD. The CDR3 here is CATSDLHRGGTNTGELFF.

This chain uses TRBV11-1 with TRBJ2-1; the D gene TCRdb calls, TRBD1, cannot be checked with no DNA. The CDR3 is 15 residues long. Germline V CDR1 and CDR2: SGHAT, FQDESV (reference sequence). CDR3 in amino acids: CASSLATRGQNEQFF. The entire variable domain, with the rest obtained from reference TRBV11-1 and TRBJ2-1, is as follows: EAEVAQSPRYKITEKSQAVAFWCDPISGHATLYWYRQILGQGPELLVQFQDESVVDDSQLPKDRFSAERLKGVDSTLKIQPAELGDSAMYLCASSLATRGQNEQFFGPGTRLTVL.

The rearrangement joins TRBV27 to TRBJ2-5; TCRdb outputs TRBD2, but without DNA this stays unchecked. The CDR3 runs 16 residues. Germline CDR1 is MNHEY and CDR2 is SMNVEV (reference sequence). CDR3: CASSPSGSGWQETQYF.

V is TRBV19 and J is TRBJ2-3; TCRdb designates TRBD1, a call that cannot be tested without DNA. The CDR3 length is 15 residues. Germline V CDR1 and CDR2: LNHDA, SQIVND (reference sequence). CDR3 in amino acids: CASSIPADRADTQYF.

The V and J genes are TRBV12-3 or TRBV12-4 and TRBJ1-2; the TCRdb D gene call, TRBD1, has no DNA to confirm it. The CDR3 spans 14 residues. This CDR3 is CASSPQGAPYGYTF.

The rearrangement links TRBV6-1 to TRBJ2-1. The CDR3 extends over 13 amino acids. The germline gives CDR1 MNHNS, CDR2 SASEGT. The CDR3 protein is CASSEVDDNEQFF.

This sequence joins TRBV7-9 and TRBJ2-3; TCRdb proposes TRBD1, but this gene call is untestable without DNA. Per germline, CDR1 SEHNR and CDR2 FQNEAQ (reference sequence). CDR3 size: 17 residues. The CDR3 sequence is CASSPEFSQGDTDTQYF.

The chain carries TRBV12-3 or TRBV12-4 and TRBJ2-1; TCRdb proposes TRBD2, but this gene call is untestable without DNA. The CDR3 sequence is 18 residues long. The CDR3 reads CASSQLGTSGNGANEQFF.

The chain carries TRBV3-1 and TRBJ2-3; there is no DNA to check the TCRdb D call of TRBD2. Germline CDR1 reads LGHDT; CDR2 reads YNNKEL (reference sequence). CDR3 length: 16 residues. The CDR3 is CASSHESGVSTDTQYF.

The rearrangement links TRBV12-3 or TRBV12-4 to TRBJ2-3; TCRdb's D gene call, TRBD1, goes unchecked for lack of DNA. CDR3 length: 14 amino acids. This CDR3 reads CASTFPDSSDTQYF.

V gene TRBV13 combines with J gene TRBJ1-2; TCRdb reports TRBD1, a call that lacks DNA to check it against. This CDR3 contains 15 residues. The germline CDR1 and CDR2 sequences are PRHDT and FYEKMQ (reference sequence). The CDR3 reads CASSLRLTGDYGYTF.

The rearrangement joins TRBV27 to TRBJ2-1; TCRdb returns TRBD2, unconfirmable since there is no DNA. The CDR3 contains 15 residues. Germline V gives CDR1 MNHEY, CDR2 SMNVEV (reference sequence). CDR3 sequence: CASSLLGGQRLEQFF.

J is TRBJ2-1 and V is TRBV7-9; TCRdb's D gene call, TRBD1, goes unchecked for lack of DNA. CDR1 SEHNR and CDR2 FQNEAQ come from the germline V gene (reference sequence). This CDR3 comprises 14 residues. CDR3 loop: CASGARPPHNEQFF.

This rearrangement joins TRBV7-8 to TRBJ2-1. This CDR3 is built from 16 residues. Per the germline V gene, CDR1 is SGHVS and CDR2 is FQNEAQ. The CDR3 is CASRLGLEYSYNEQFF.

The rearrangement links TRBV5-1 to TRBJ2-2; TCRdb returns TRBD2, unconfirmable since there is no DNA. The length of the CDR3 is 16 residues. The germline gives CDR1 SGHRS, CDR2 YFSETQ. CDR3 residues: CASSLAQEGITGELFF. The complete variable domain, with remaining parts taken from reference TRBV5-1 and TRBJ2-2, reads KAGVTQTPRYLIKTRGQQVTLSCSPISGHRSVSWYQQTPGQGLQFLFEYFSETQRNKGNFPGRFSGRQFSNSRSEMNVSTLELGDSALYLCASSLAQEGITGELFFGEGSRLTVL.

The gene calls are TRBV20-1 and TRBJ2-1. This CDR3 has 11 residues. Germline V CDR1 and CDR2: DFQATT, SNEGSKA (reference sequence). CDR3 residues: CSARPTDEQFF.

V gene TRBV12-3 or TRBV12-4 combines with J gene TRBJ1-4; checking the TCRdb D call of TRBD1 is not possible without DNA. The CDR3 is 17 amino acids. CDR3 amino acids: CASRQLLPGQGGEKLFF.

The CDR3 region is CSVDWEETQYF. The V call is TRBV29-1, the J call TRBJ2-5. The CDR3 spans 11 residues. The germline CDR1 and CDR2 sequences are SQVTM and ANQGSEA.

This sequence joins TRBV7-9 and TRBJ1-1. The germline gives CDR1 SEHNR, CDR2 FQNEAQ (reference sequence). The CDR3 is 13 amino acids. This CDR3 is CASSHPYGPEAFF.

J is TRBJ1-1 and V is TRBV18. The CDR3 runs to 17 residues. From germline, CDR1 is KGHSH and CDR2 LQKENI. CDR3 region: CASSAFSGPPFNTEVFF.

The V call is TRBV2, the J call TRBJ2-7; no DNA is available, so the TRBD2 call from TCRdb remains unchecked. The CDR3 runs to 15 residues. Germline lookup yields CDR1 SNHLY and CDR2 FYNNEI. The CDR3 loop reads CASRVGPSAVYEQYF.

The chain combines TRBV2 with TRBJ1-5. This CDR3 spans 15 amino acids. Germline CDR1 SNHLY, CDR2 FYNNEI. CDR3 amino acids: CASSGPTGGNQPQHF.

The chain is built from TRBV6-5 and TRBJ2-2; the D gene TCRdb calls, TRBD1, cannot be checked with no DNA. This CDR3 has 16 residues. In germline, CDR1 is MNHEY, CDR2 SVGAGI. The CDR3 reads CASSYAFTGGHGELFF.

The chain uses TRBV5-1 and TRBJ2-4; the TRBD2 assignment by TCRdb is unverifiable without DNA. The CDR3 is made up of 17 amino acids. Per germline, CDR1 SGHRS and CDR2 YFSETQ. The CDR3 region is CASSPGVAGSAKNIQYF.

The V and J genes are TRBV20-1 and TRBJ2-1; the TRBD2 assignment by TCRdb is unverifiable without DNA. The germline V gene encodes CDR1 DFQATT and CDR2 SNEGSKA (reference sequence). This CDR3 contains 14 residues. CDR3: CSARSRADYNEQFF.

This chain joins TRBV6-5 and TRBJ2-1; with no DNA, the TCRdb D assignment of TRBD1 cannot be verified. This CDR3 has 17 residues. Germline-derived CDR1 and CDR2 are MNHEY and SVGAGI. The CDR3 loop is CASRTLRTGAVLDEQFF.

The chain joins TRBV6-5 to TRBJ2-7. The germline V gene encodes CDR1 MNHEY and CDR2 SVGAGI. The CDR3 consists of 12 residues. CDR3 protein: CASRDGPYEQYF.

This rearrangement joins TRBV7-9 to TRBJ2-5; the TRBD2 assignment by TCRdb is unverifiable without DNA. The germline CDR1 and CDR2 sequences are SEHNR and FQNEAQ (reference sequence). The CDR3 length is 14 residues. The CDR3 spells CASSPRTQQETQYF.